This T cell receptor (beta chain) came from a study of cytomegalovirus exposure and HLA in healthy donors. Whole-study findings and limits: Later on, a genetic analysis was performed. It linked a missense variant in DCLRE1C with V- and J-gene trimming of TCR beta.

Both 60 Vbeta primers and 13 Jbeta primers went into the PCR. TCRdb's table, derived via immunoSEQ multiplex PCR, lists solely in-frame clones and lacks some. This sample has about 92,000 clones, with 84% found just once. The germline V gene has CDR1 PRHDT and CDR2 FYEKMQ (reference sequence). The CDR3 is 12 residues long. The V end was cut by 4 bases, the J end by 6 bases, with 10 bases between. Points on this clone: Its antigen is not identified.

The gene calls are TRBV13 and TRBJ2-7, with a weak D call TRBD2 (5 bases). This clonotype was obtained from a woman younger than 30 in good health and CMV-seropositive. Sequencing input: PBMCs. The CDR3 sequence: CASSSRGIEQYF. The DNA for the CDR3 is TGTGCCAGCAGCTCACGAGGGATCGAGCAGTACTTC.